The clone carrying this T cell receptor (beta chain) was detected a few times. Its antigen is not known. A read error may account for a junction end that differs from germline. The sample originates from a study of metastatic and nonmetastatic thyroid tumors. For the study at large: Where malignant and benign thyroid patients were concerned, repertoires were compared across blood and tumor or nodule tissue. Notes on the study in general: Significantly greater TCR beta diversity was reportedly found in malignant thyroid tumors than in benign nodules (in blood and tumor).

There were no patients who had received any treatment before thyroid surgery. How the authors handled the data: A distant-metastasis classifier for papillary thyroid cancer was built using CDR3 differences across clinicopathological groups. With MiXCR, TCRdb reprocessed the PCR reads. The V and J calls shown here were made by TCRdb, not taken from the authors' results. The data show approximately 50,000 clones, 20% to 25% seen once. CDR3 length: 14 residues. Germline V gives CDR1 MNHNS, CDR2 SASEGT. The sequence was obtained from a female donor with papillary thyroid cancer or a benign thyroid nodule (not recorded which). Some clones in this sample may be carry-over from other donors' samples. Sequenced material: blood. V usage is TRBV6-1 and J usage is TRBJ2-2, with a weak D call TRBD1 (5 bases). CDR3 region: CASSMTANTWELFF. CDR3 nucleotide sequence: TGTGCCAGCAGTATGACAGCGAACACCTGGGAGCTGTTTTTT.